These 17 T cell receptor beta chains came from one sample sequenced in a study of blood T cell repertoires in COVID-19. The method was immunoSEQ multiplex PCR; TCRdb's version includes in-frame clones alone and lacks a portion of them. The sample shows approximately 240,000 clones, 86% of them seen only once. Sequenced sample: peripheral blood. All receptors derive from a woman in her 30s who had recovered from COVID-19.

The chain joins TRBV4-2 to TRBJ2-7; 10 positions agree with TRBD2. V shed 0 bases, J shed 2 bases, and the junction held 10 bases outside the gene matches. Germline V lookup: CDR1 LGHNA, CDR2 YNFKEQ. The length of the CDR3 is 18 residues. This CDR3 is CASSQEVSSGGITYEQYF. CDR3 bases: TGTGCCAGCAGCCAAGAGGTCTCTAGCGGGGGAATAACCTACGAGCAGTACTTC.

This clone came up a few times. CDR3 sequence (DNA): TGTGCCAGCAGCCAAGATTTGGGGACAGGGTACCGTCAGCCCCAGCATTTT. Amino acids: CASSQDLGTGYRQPQHF. V and J are TRBV4-2 and TRBJ1-5, with 9 nucleotides matching TRBD1. V lost 0 bases to trimming and J lost 6 bases; unmatched junction nucleotides: 9. Germline CDR1 and CDR2: LGHNA and YNFKEQ. The CDR3 consists of 17 residues.

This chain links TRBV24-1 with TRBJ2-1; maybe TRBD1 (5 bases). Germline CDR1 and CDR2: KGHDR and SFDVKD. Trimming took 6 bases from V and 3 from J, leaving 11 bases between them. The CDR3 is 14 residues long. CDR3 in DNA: TGTGCCACCAGTACAGGTCCACACTACAATGAGCAGTTCTTC. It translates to CATSTGPHYNEQFF.

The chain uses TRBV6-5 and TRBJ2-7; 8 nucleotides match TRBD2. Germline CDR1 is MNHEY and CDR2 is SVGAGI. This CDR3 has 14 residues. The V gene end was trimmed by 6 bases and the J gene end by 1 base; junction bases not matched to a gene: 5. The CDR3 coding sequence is TGTGCCAGCAGCGCGACGGGGGGGTCCTACGAGCAGTACTTC. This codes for CASSATGGSYEQYF.

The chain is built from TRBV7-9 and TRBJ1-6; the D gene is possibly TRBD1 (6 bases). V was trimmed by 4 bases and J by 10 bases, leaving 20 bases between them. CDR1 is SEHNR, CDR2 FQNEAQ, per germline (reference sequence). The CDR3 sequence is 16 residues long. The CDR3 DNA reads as TGTGCCAGCAGCTCCGAGCCCGGGACAAGGGGCTCACCCCTCCACTTT. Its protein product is CASSSEPGTRGSPLHF. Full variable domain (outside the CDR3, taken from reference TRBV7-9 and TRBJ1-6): DTGVSQNPRHKITKRGQNVTFRCDPISEHNRLYWYRQTLGQGPEFLTYFQNEAQLEKSRLLSDRFSAERPKGSFSTLEIQRTEQGDSAMYLCASSSEPGTRGSPLHFGNGTRLTVT.

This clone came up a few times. CDR3 coding DNA: TGTGCCAGCAGCTTAGGGCTAGCTTTGGCAGATACGCAGTATTTT. Translation: CASSLGLALADTQYF. This chain links TRBV7-3 with TRBJ2-3; D might be TRBD2 (5 bases). Per germline, CDR1 SGHTA and CDR2 FQGTGA. There are 15 residues in the CDR3. V shed 2 bases and J shed 4 bases, with 13 bases lying between them.

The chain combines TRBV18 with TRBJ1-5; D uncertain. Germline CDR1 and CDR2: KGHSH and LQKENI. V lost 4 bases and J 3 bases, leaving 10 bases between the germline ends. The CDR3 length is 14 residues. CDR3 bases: TGTGCCAGCTCACTCCGGGTTACCAATCAGCCCCAGCATTTT. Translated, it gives CASSLRVTNQPQHF.

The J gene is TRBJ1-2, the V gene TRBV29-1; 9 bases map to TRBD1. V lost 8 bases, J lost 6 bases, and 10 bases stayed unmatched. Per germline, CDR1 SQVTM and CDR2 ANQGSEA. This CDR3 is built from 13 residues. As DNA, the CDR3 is TGCAGCTATAACAGGGGGCGAGGGGATGGCTACACCTTC. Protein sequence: CSYNRGRGDGYTF.

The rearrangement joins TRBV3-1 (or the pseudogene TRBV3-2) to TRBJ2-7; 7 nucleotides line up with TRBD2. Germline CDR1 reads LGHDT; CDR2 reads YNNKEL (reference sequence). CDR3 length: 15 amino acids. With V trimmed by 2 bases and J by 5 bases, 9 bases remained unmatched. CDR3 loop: CASSQRAGVGDEQYF. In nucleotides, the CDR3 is TGTGCCAGCAGCCAAAGGGCGGGGGTTGGCGACGAGCAGTACTTC.

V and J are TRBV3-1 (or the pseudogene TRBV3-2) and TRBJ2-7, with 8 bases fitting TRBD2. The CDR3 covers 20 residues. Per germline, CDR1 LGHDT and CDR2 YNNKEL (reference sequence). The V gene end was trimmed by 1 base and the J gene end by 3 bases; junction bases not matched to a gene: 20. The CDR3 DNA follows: TGTGCCAGCAGCCAAGGTCCGATAGCTAGCGGGTTTCCTTGCCTCTACGAGCAGTACTTC. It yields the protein CASSQGPIASGFPCLYEQYF.

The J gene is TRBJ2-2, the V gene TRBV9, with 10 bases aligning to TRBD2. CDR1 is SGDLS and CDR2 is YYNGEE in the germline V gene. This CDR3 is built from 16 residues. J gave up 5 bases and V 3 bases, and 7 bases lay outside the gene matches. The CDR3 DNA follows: TGTGCCAGCAGCGCCGAACTAGCGGGGAAAACCGGGGAGCTGTTTTTT. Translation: CASSAELAGKTGELFF.

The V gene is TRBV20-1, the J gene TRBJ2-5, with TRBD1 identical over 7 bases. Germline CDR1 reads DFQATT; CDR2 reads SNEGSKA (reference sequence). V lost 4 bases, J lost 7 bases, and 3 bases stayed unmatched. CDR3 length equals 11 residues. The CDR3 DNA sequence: TGCAGTGCTATAACAGGGGCGACCCAGTACTTC. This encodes CSAITGATQYF.

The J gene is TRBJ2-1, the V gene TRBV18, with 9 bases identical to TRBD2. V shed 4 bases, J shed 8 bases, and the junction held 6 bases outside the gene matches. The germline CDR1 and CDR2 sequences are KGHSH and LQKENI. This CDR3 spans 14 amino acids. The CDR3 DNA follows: TGTGCCAGCTCACGGGCGGGGGGGCCCCATGAGCAGTTCTTC. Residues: CASSRAGGPHEQFF.

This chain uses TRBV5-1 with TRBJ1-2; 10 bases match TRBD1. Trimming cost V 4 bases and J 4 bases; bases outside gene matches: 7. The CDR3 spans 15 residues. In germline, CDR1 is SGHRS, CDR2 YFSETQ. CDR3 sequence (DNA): TGCGCCAGCAGCCCACGGACAGGGGGGGGCTATGGCTACACCTTC. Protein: CASSPRTGGGYGYTF.

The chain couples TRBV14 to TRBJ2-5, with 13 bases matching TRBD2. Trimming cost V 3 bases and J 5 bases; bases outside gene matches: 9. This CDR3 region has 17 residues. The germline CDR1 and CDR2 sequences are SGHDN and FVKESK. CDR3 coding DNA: TGTGCCAGCAGCCACTGGACTAGCGGGGGCCTGGGGGAGACCCAGTACTTC. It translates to CASSHWTSGGLGETQYF.

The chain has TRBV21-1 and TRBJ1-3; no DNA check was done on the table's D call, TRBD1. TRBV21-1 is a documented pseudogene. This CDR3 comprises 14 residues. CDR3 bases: TGTGCCAGCAGCCGACAGGGGTCTGGAAACACCATATATTTT. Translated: CASSRQGSGNTIYF.

The CDR3 here is CASSDPPGNEQFF. CDR3 sequence (DNA): TGTGCCAGCAGCGACCCCCCGGGGAATGAGCAGTTCTTC. V is TRBV13 and J is TRBJ2-1, with D possibly matching TRBD2 (5 bases). V was cut by 5 bases and J by 7 bases, with 12 bases left in between. Germline V lookup: CDR1 PRHDT, CDR2 FYEKMQ (reference sequence). This CDR3 contains 13 residues.